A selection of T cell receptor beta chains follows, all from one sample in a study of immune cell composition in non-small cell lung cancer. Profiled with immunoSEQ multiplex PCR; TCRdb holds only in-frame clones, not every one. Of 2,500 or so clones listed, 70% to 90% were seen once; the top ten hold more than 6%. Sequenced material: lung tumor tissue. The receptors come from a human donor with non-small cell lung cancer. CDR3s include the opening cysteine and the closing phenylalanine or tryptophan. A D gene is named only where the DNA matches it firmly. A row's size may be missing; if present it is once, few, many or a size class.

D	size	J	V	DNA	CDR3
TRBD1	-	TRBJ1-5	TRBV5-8	TGTGCCAGCACCGGGGACAGGGCACGCAATCAGCCCCAGCATTTT	CASTGDRARNQPQHF
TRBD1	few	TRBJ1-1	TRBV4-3	TGCGCCAGCAGCATGGAAGCAGGGGGCTCGGGTGGGAACACTGAAGCTTTCTTT	CASSMEAGGSGGNTEAFF
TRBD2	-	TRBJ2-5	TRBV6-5	TGTGCCAGCAGTTCCATGGTAGCGGGAGGAGAGACCCAGTACTTC	CASSSMVAGGETQYF
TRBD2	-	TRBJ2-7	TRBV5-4	TGTGCCAGCAGTGTAGGACTAGCGGGCTACGAGCAGTACTTC	CASSVGLAGYEQYF
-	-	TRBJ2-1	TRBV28	TGTGCCAGCAGTATTCTAAAGGGAGGTGAGCAGTTCTTC	CASSILKGGEQFF
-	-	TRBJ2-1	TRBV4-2	TGTGCCAGCAGCCAAGAAGCTACTAGTTTTGATGAGCAGTTCTTC	CASSQEATSFDEQFF
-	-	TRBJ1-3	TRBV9	TGTGCCAGCAGCGTAGAGACGGGCGGGGGAAACACCATATATTTT	CASSVETGGGNTIYF
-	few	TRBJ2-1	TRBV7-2	TGTGCCAGCAGCCATCGGACTTCGAATGAGCAGTTCTTC	CASSHRTSNEQFF
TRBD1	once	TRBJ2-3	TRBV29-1	TGCAGCTATAGACAGGGGCGAGGAAATACGCAGTATTTT	CSYRQGRGNTQYF
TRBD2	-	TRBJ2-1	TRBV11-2	TGTGCCAGCAGCTCTGGCCCCCGGACTAGCGGGAGGGCCAATGAGCAGTTCTTC	CASSSGPRTSGRANEQFF
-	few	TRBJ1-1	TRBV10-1	TGCGCCAGCAGTTCCAGGGTAGCTTTCTTT	CASSSRVAFF
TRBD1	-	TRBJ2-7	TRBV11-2	TGTGCCAGCAGCTTAGATCGAGCCTCCGGGACAGGGGGCTACGAGCAGTACTTC	CASSLDRASGTGGYEQYF
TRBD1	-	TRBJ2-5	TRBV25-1	TGTGCCAGCAGTGATCCGAGACAGGGGGCAGGGGAGACCCAGTACTTC	CASSDPRQGAGETQYF
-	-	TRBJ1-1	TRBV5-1	TGCGCCAGCACACCCCGAGAGGGGGTAGGGCTGAACACTGAAGCTTTCTTT	CASTPREGVGLNTEAFF
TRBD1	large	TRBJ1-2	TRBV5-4	TGTGCCAGCAGCTTGAGACCCTTGACAGGGCGAGAGGGCTACACCTTC	CASSLRPLTGREGYTF
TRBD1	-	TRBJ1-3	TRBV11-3	TGTGCCAGCAGCTTGACAGGGATCGGAAACACCATATATTTT	CASSLTGIGNTIYF
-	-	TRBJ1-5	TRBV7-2	TGTGCCAGCAGCCAGGACATTTATCAGCCCCAGCATTTT	CASSQDIYQPQHF
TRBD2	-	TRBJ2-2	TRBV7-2	TGTGCCAGCAGCTTAGTAGCGGGAGTCGACGGGGAGCTGTTTTTT	CASSLVAGVDGELFF
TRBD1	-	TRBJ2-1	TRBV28	TGTGCCAGCAGTTTTCGCCAGGGGGCGTACAATGAGCAGTTCTTC	CASSFRQGAYNEQFF
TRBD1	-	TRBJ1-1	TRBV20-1	TGCAGTGCTAGGAGACAGGGTGAAGCTTTCTTT	CSARRQGEAFF
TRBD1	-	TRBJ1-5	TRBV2	TGTGCCAGCAGCCTACAGGGGAATGGCAATCAGCCCCAGCATTTT	CASSLQGNGNQPQHF
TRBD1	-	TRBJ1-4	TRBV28	TGTGCCACCGCGGACAGGATAAATGAAAAACTGTTTTTT	CATADRINEKLFF
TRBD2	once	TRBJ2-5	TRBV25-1	TGTGCCAGCAGTGAATTGGGACTAGCGGGACAAGAGACCCAGTACTTC	CASSELGLAGQETQYF
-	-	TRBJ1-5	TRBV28	TGTGCCAGCAGTTGGGCCAACAGCAATCAGCCCCAGCATTTT	CASSWANSNQPQHF
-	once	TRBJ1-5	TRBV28	TGTGCCAGCCATGGGGCAGGGGATTATCAGCCCCAGCATTTT	CASHGAGDYQPQHF
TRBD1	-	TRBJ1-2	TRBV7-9	TGTGCCAGCAGCCGCGGGACAGACTTTACAACCTTC	CASSRGTDFTTF
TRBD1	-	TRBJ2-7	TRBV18	TGTGCCAGCTCAGGTGGGACAGATTACGAGCAGTACTTC	CASSGGTDYEQYF
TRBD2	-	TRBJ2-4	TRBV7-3	TGTGCCAGCAGCTTATTGGCTAGCGGGAGCGGTAGAAACATTCAGTACTTC	CASSLLASGSGRNIQYF
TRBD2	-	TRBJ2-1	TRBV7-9	TGTGCCAGCAGCTCCCCTAGCGGGAGTCGAGCGGAGCAGTTCTTC	CASSSPSGSRAEQFF
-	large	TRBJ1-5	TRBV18	TGTGCCAGCTCACCAAGCGCAGTGCCCCAGCATTTT	CASSPSAVPQHF
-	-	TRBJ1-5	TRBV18	TGTGCCAGCTCACCCAGGGATAATCAGCCCCAGCATTTT	CASSPRDNQPQHF
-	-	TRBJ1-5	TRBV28	TGTGCCAGCAGTTTGGACACAGGGAACAGAGGCAATCAGCCCCAGCATTTT	CASSLDTGNRGNQPQHF
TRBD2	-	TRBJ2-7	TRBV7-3	TGTGCCAGCAGCTCATTCCGGGGGGGGAGTGGTTCCTACGAGCAGTACTTC	CASSSFRGGSGSYEQYF
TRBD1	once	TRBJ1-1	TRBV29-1	TGCAGCGTCGGGACAGGGGTCGGCACTGAAGCTTTCTTT	CSVGTGVGTEAFF
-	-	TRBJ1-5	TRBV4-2	TGTGCCAGCAGCCAAGATGGTGGCAGGGCTGGCAATCAGCCCCAGCATTTT	CASSQDGGRAGNQPQHF
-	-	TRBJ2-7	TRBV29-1	TGCAGCGTCAAGGGGCTCTACGAGCAGTACTTC	CSVKGLYEQYF
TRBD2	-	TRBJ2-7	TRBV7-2	TGTGCCAGCACCCCCGGGACTAGCGGGTACTACGAGCAGTACTTC	CASTPGTSGYYEQYF
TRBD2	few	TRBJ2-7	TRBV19	TGTGCCAGTAGTTCCCGACTAGCGGGAGGTTGGGAGCAGTACTTC	CASSSRLAGGWEQYF
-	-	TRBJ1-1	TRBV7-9	TGTGCCAGCAGCCCCGGGACAACTGAAGCTTTCTTT	CASSPGTTEAFF
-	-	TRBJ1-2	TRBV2	TGTGCCAGCAGGCCCAATCCGGGGGTTAACTATGGCTACACCTTC	CASRPNPGVNYGYTF
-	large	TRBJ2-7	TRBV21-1	TGTGCCAGCAGCAAAGCCTCGGAGAGCTCCTACGAGCAGTACTTC	CASSKASESSYEQYF
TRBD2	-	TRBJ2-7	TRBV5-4	TGTGCCAGCAGTGTAGGACTAGCGGGCTACGAGCAGTACTTC	CASSVGLAGYEQYF
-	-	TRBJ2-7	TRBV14	TGTGCCAGCAGCCAAGACTGGGCAGGGGGGTTCTACGAGCAGTACTTC	CASSQDWAGGFYEQYF
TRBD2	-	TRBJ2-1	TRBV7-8	TGTGCCAGCAGCTCCGGACTAGATTACAATGAGCAGTTCTTC	CASSSGLDYNEQFF
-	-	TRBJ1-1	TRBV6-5	TGTGCCAGCACCGAGCGGGTATTAGCTTTCTTT	CASTERVLAFF
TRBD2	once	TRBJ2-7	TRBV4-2	TGTGCCAGCAGCCAAGAAGGAGCGGGAGGGTACGAGCAGTACTTC	CASSQEGAGGYEQYF
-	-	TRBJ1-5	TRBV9	TGTGCCAGCAGCGTAGGAGGGGGTAGTCAGCCCCAGCATTTT	CASSVGGGSQPQHF
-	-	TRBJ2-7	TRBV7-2	TGTGCCAGCAGCTTTCCCGGTACCGACTACGAGCAGTACTTC	CASSFPGTDYEQYF
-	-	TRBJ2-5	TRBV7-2	TGTGCCAGCAGCAATCTGACTAGGCCGCAGACCCAGTACTTC	CASSNLTRPQTQYF
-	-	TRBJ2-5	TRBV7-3	TGTGCCAGCAGCTTAGTTGCGGCAGAGACCCAGTACTTC	CASSLVAAETQYF
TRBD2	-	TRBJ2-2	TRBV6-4	TGTGCCAGCAGGCGGGAGGAGACCGGGGAGCTGTTTTTT	CASRREETGELFF
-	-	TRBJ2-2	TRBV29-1	TGCAGCGTTGTCTTTTTCCCGGGAGCGAACACCGGGGAGCTGTTTTTT	CSVVFFPGANTGELFF
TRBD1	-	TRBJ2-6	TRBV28	TGTGCCAGCAGTTTAGTTCAGGGGGCCCTCTCTGGGGCCAACGTCCTGACTTTC	CASSLVQGALSGANVLTF
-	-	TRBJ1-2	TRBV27	TGTGCCAGCAGTCCACGCCCCCAGAAAACAGGACAGAACTATGGCTACACCTTC	CASSPRPQKTGQNYGYTF
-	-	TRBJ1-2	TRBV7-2	TGTGCCAGCAGCGTGGACAGTCAGAACTATGGCTACACCTTC	CASSVDSQNYGYTF
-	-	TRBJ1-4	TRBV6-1	TGTGCCAGCAGTGGGCGGAAAACTGAAAAACTGTTTTTT	CASSGRKTEKLFF
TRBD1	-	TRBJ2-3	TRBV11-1	TGTGCCAGCAGCCCGACAGGGGCTAGCACAGATACGCAGTATTTT	CASSPTGASTDTQYF
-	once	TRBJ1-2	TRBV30	TGTGCCTGGAGTCGAGGCTATGGCTACACCTTC	CAWSRGYGYTF